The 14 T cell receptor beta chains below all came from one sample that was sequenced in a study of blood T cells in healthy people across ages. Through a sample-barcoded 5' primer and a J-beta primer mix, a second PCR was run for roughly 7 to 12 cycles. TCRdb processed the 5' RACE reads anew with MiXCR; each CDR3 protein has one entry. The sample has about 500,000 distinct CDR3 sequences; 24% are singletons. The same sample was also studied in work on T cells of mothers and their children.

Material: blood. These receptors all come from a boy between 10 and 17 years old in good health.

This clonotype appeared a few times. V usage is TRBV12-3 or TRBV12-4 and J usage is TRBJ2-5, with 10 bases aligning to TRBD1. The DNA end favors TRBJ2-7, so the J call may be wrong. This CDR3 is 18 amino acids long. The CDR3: CASSPGQGVQWKHYEQYF. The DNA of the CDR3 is TGTGCCAGCAGTCCCGGACAGGGGGTCCAATGGAAGCATTACGAGCAGTACTTC.

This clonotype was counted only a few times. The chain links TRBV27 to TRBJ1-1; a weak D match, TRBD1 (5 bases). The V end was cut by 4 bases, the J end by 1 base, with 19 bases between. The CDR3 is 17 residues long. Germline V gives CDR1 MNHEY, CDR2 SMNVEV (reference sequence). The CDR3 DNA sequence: TGTGCCAGCAGTTCTGCCCCCCGAAGGGGAGCGAACACTGAAGCTTTCTTT. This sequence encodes CASSSAPRRGANTEAFF.

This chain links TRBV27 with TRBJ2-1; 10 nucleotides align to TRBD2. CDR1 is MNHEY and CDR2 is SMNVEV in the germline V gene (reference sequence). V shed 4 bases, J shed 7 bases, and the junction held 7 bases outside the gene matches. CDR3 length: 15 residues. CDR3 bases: TGTGCCAGCAGTTGGGGGACTAGCGTCGTTAATGAGCAGTTCTTC. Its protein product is CASSWGTSVVNEQFF.

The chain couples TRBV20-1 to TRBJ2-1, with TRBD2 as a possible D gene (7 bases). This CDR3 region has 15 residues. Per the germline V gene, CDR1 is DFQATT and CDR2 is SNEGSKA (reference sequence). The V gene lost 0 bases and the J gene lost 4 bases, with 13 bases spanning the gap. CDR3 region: CSARDHRGAYNEQFF. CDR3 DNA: TGCAGTGCTAGAGATCACCGGGGGGCTTACAATGAGCAGTTCTTC.

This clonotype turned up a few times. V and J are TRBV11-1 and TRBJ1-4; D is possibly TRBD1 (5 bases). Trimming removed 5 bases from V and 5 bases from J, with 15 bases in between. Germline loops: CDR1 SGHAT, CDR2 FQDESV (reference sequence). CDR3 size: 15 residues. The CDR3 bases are TGTGCCAGCAGCCCGACCGGGACGGTCAATGAAAAACTGTTTTTT. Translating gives CASSPTGTVNEKLFF.

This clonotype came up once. The CDR3: CSARLLAQNSYNEQFF. The CDR3 region has the DNA TGCAGTGCTAGGTTACTAGCGCAGAACTCCTACAATGAGCAGTTCTTC. V and J are TRBV20-1 and TRBJ2-1; 7 bases line up with TRBD2. In germline, CDR1 is DFQATT, CDR2 SNEGSKA (reference sequence). J gave up 0 bases and V 3 bases, and 8 bases lay outside the gene matches. This CDR3 comprises 16 residues.

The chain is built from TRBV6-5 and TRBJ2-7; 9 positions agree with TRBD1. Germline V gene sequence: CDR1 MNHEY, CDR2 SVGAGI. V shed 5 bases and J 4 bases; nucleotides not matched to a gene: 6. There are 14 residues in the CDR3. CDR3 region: CASSTGGNLYEQYF. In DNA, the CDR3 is TGTGCCAGCAGTACAGGGGGCAATTTGTACGAGCAGTACTTC.

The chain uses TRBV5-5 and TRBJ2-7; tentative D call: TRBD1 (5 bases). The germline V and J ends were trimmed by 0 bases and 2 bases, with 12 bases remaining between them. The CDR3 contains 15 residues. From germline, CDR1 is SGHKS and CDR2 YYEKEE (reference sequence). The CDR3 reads CASSLGQGFAYEQYF. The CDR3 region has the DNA TGTGCCAGCAGCTTGGGGCAGGGTTTTGCCTACGAGCAGTACTTC.

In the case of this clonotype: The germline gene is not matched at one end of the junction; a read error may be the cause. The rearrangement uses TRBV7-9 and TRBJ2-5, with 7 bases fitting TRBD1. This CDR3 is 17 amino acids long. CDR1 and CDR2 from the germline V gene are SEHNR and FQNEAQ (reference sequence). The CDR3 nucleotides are TGTGCCGGCAGCTGGGCCGCCGGGACAGCCTCCCAAGAGACCCAGTACTTC. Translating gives CAGSWAAGTASQETQYF.

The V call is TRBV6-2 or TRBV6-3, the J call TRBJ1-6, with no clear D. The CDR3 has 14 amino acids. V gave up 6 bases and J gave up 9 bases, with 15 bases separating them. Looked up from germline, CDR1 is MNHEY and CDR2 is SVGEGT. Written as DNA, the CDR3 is TGTGCCAGCAGAAGAATCATCGGCGGTTCACCCCTCCACTTT. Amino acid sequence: CASRRIIGGSPLHF.

CDR3: CSVPDRGYYEQYF. In DNA, the CDR3 is TGCAGTGTCCCCGACAGGGGTTACTACGAGCAGTACTTC. V gene TRBV20-1 combines with J gene TRBJ2-7; TRBD1 matches at 8 bases. CDR3 length equals 13 residues. CDR1 is DFQATT and CDR2 is SNEGSKA in the germline V gene (reference sequence). With 7 bases clipped from V and 3 bases from J, the junction kept 8 bases outside the gene matches.

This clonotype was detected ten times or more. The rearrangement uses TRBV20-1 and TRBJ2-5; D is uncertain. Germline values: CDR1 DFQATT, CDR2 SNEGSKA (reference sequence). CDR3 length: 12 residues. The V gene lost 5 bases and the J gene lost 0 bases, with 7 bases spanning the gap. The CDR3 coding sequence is TGCAGTGCTCGTTCTTACCAAGAGACCCAGTACTTC. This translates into CSARSYQETQYF.

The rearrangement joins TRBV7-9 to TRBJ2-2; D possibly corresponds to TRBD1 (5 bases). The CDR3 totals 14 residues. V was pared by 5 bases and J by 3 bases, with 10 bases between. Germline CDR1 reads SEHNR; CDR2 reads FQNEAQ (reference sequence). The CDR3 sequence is CASSGDSYTGELFF. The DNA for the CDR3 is TGTGCCAGCAGCGGCGACAGTTACACCGGGGAGCTGTTTTTT.

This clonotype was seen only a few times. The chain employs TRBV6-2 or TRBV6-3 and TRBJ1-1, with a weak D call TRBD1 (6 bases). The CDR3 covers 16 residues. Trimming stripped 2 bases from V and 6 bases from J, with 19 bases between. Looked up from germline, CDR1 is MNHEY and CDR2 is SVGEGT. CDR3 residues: CASSYRDGGPRAEAFF. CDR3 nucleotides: TGTGCCAGCAGTTACAGGGACGGGGGGCCGCGCGCTGAAGCTTTCTTT.